Shown below are 32 T cell receptor beta chains from a single sample sequenced in a study of cytomegalovirus exposure and HLA in healthy donors. The PCR ran on 60 Vbeta and 13 Jbeta primers. The data were produced by immunoSEQ multiplex PCR, yet TCRdb's version contains in-frame clones alone and is incomplete. Among 200,000 to 250,000 clones listed, over 75% were seen once. Source material: PBMCs. The receptors were gathered from a woman in her forties or fifties in good health and CMV-seropositive.

The chain is built from TRBV11-2 and TRBJ1-3; D is undetermined. Per the germline V gene, CDR1 is SGHAT and CDR2 is FQNNGV. The V and J ends lost 1 base and 0 bases respectively, with 13 bases between them. This CDR3 region has 17 residues. The CDR3 bases are TGTGCCAGCAGCTTAGCTGTCAGGACTTTCTCTGGAAACACCATATATTTT. It codes for CASSLAVRTFSGNTIYF.

The rearrangement links TRBV18 to TRBJ2-2; the D gene is possibly TRBD2 (6 bases). The ends were cut back, 3 bases at V and 1 base at J, with 9 bases in the middle. CDR1 and CDR2 from the germline V gene are KGHSH and LQKENI. This CDR3 comprises 15 residues. The CDR3 reads CASSPGGMNTGELFF. The CDR3 nucleotides read TGTGCCAGCTCACCGGGGGGAATGAACACCGGGGAGCTGTTTTTT.

The sample holds one count of this clone. DNA of the CDR3: TGCGCCAGCAGTGGGGACAGGGGGCGAAATGAAAAACTGTTTTTT. It codes for CASSGDRGRNEKLFF. This chain links TRBV10-1 with TRBJ1-4; 12 bases line up with TRBD1. This CDR3 contains 15 residues. Germline V gene data show CDR1 as WNHNN and CDR2 as SYGVQD (reference sequence). V was clipped by 4 bases and J by 5 bases; unmatched bases: 2.

The chain is built from TRBV7-2 and TRBJ1-3; TRBD1 matches at 7 bases. The CDR3 loop spans 14 amino acids. Per the germline V gene, CDR1 is SGHTA and CDR2 is FQGNSA. Losses at the gene ends were 5 bases for V and 2 bases for J; bases not matched to a gene: 3. The CDR3 DNA reads TGTGCCAGCAGCATCGGGACAGCTGGAAACACCATATATTTT. Translating gives CASSIGTAGNTIYF.

The chain joins TRBV5-1 to TRBJ1-6; D not resolved. Trimming took off 2 bases at V and 6 bases at J, with 12 bases between the two ends. The CDR3 runs 15 residues. From germline, CDR1 is SGHRS and CDR2 YFSETQ. The DNA for the CDR3 is TGCGCCAGCAGCTTAATCCAGAACCGTAATTCACCCCTCCACTTT. This sequence encodes CASSLIQNRNSPLHF.

The chain carries TRBV7-6 and TRBJ2-7, with 10 bases identical to TRBD1. CDR3 size: 15 residues. V was clipped by 1 base and J by 2 bases; unmatched bases: 2. The V gene's germline CDR1 is SGHVS and CDR2 FNYEAQ. The CDR3 DNA is TGTGCCAGCAGCTTAGGGGGACAGGGGCCCTACGAGCAGTACTTC. This encodes CASSLGGQGPYEQYF.

Concerning this clone: In the same sample, other DNA sequences code for this CDR3. The chain employs TRBV28 and TRBJ1-6, with a possible D match to TRBD1 (5 bases). The CDR3 is 14 residues long. V was clipped by 6 bases and J by 10 bases, with 16 bases between them. From germline, CDR1 is MDHEN and CDR2 SYDVKM. The CDR3 nucleotides are TGTGCCAGCAGCACCGGGACGGGGGGATCACCCCTCCACTTT. This encodes CASSTGTGGSPLHF.

This chain joins TRBV28 and TRBJ1-4; 10 bases agree with TRBD1. Germline values: CDR1 MDHEN, CDR2 SYDVKM. V shed 3 bases, J shed 5 bases, and the junction held 3 bases outside the gene matches. The CDR3 runs to 15 residues. The CDR3 spells CASSLSGQGNEKLFF. In DNA, the CDR3 is TGTGCCAGCAGTTTGTCGGGACAGGGGAATGAAAAACTGTTTTTT.

This clone was picked up one time. The chain joins TRBV18 to TRBJ1-5, with 10 positions matching TRBD1. V was clipped by 5 bases and J by 4 bases; unmatched bases: 5. The CDR3 sequence is 15 residues long. Germline V gene sequence: CDR1 KGHSH, CDR2 LQKENI. CDR3 protein: CASSADRGRNQPQHF. The DNA of the CDR3 is TGTGCCAGCTCAGCAGACAGGGGGCGGAATCAGCCCCAGCATTTT.

The chain has TRBV2 and TRBJ2-3; the D is unclear. The germline gives CDR1 SNHLY, CDR2 FYNNEI. The ends were cut back, 4 bases at V and 2 bases at J, with 7 bases in the middle. The length of the CDR3 is 13 residues. CDR3 in amino acids: CASSGDSTDTQYF. The CDR3 nucleotides read TGTGCCAGCAGTGGAGACTCCACAGATACGCAGTATTTT.

The chain combines TRBV6-5 with TRBJ2-2, with D perhaps matching TRBD1 (5 bases). Germline-derived CDR1 and CDR2 are MNHEY and SVGAGI. The CDR3 is made up of 15 amino acids. V lost 2 bases and J lost 9, with 16 bases in between. The CDR3 protein is CASSYEQARVRELFF. The DNA of the CDR3 is TGTGCCAGCAGTTACGAACAGGCCCGAGTCCGGGAGCTGTTTTTT.

V gene TRBV7-9 combines with J gene TRBJ1-5, with D maybe TRBD1 (5 bases). Trimming left V 6 bases short and J 5 bases short, with 17 bases between. The germline CDR1 and CDR2 sequences are SEHNR and FQNEAQ (reference sequence). CDR3 length: 15 residues. The CDR3 reads CASSPGGAADQPQHF. The CDR3 nucleotides read TGTGCCAGCAGTCCAGGTGGGGCGGCGGATCAGCCCCAGCATTTT.

The chain combines TRBV30 with TRBJ2-7; 10 bases agree with TRBD1. Germline lookup yields CDR1 GTSNPN and CDR2 SVGIG (reference sequence). The CDR3 runs 14 residues. Trimming at V came to 6 bases and at J to 3 bases, leaving 8 bases not matched to a gene. The CDR3 reads CACSDRGIIYEQYF. The CDR3 coding sequence is TGTGCCTGTTCGGACAGGGGGATTATCTACGAGCAGTACTTC. The full variable domain, its missing parts supplied by reference TRBV30 and TRBJ2-7, is SQTIHQWPATLVQPVGSPLSLECTVEGTSNPNLYWYRQAAGRGLQLLFYSVGIGQISSEVPQNLSASRPQDRQFILSSKKLLLSDSGFYLCACSDRGIIYEQYFGPGTRLTVT.

The V gene is TRBV4-1, the J gene TRBJ2-5; possible D gene TRBD2, 6 bases. In germline, CDR1 is MGHRA, CDR2 YSYEKL. V lost 2 bases and J 5 bases, leaving 12 bases between the germline ends. CDR3 length equals 14 residues. Written as DNA, the CDR3 is TGCGCCAGCAGCCAATGGGAGGAGGGGGAGACCCAGTACTTC. This translates into CASSQWEEGETQYF.

This clone was recorded only once. The chain joins TRBV7-2 to TRBJ2-7; no firm D call. Trimming removed 4 bases from V and 1 base from J, with 14 bases in between. The CDR3 has 15 residues. Germline V gene lookup returns CDR1 SGHTA and CDR2 FQGNSA. In DNA form, the CDR3 reads TGTGCCAGCAGCTCCCGGCCGGCTAGGTCCTACGAGCAGTACTTC. As protein: CASSSRPARSYEQYF. Full variable domain (outside the CDR3, taken from reference TRBV7-2 and TRBJ2-7): GAGVSQSPSNKVTEKGKDVELRCDPISGHTALYWYRQSLGQGLEFLIYFQGNSAPDKSGLPSDRFSAERTGGSVSTLTIQRTQQEDSAVYLCASSSRPARSYEQYFGPGTRLTVT.

V usage is TRBV11-2 and J usage is TRBJ2-1; D is possibly TRBD2 (6 bases). V was clipped by 1 base and J by 8 bases, with 15 bases between them. Germline CDR1 and CDR2: SGHAT and FQNNGV. The CDR3 is 15 residues long. The CDR3 DNA sequence: TGTGCCAGCAGCTTAGCCAGGGCGGGAACTCATGAGCAGTTCTTC. Residues: CASSLARAGTHEQFF.

This clone was seen a few times. V gene TRBV19 combines with J gene TRBJ2-6; 9 bases are shared with TRBD1. Germline V gives CDR1 LNHDA, CDR2 SQIVND (reference sequence). There are 17 residues in the CDR3. With 2 bases clipped from V and 9 bases from J, the junction kept 11 bases outside the gene matches. This CDR3 reads CASSIRDREYSGNVLTF. In DNA, the CDR3 is TGTGCCAGTAGTATAAGGGACAGGGAATATTCGGGCAACGTCCTGACTTTC.

This clone was seen more than once but under ten times. This chain uses TRBV5-1 with TRBJ2-5, with TRBD1 as a possible D gene (5 bases). V was shortened by 0 bases and J by 7 bases, with 10 bases between the two germline ends. The germline gives CDR1 SGHRS, CDR2 YFSETQ. This CDR3 is built from 13 residues. This CDR3 reads CASSLGTMVTQYF. The CDR3 nucleotides read TGCGCCAGCAGCTTGGGGACAATGGTGACCCAGTACTTC.

DNA of the CDR3: TGTGCCAGCAGCCCCGGGAACTATGGCTACACCTTC. The encoded protein is CASSPGNYGYTF. The chain employs TRBV7-9 and TRBJ1-2; D is uncertain. With 5 bases removed from V and 2 bases from J, the gap between germline ends came to 6 bases. Germline-derived CDR1 and CDR2 are SEHNR and FQNEAQ (reference sequence). The CDR3 runs 12 residues.

V is TRBV6-1 and J is TRBJ2-7; 7 nucleotides match TRBD1. Germline loops: CDR1 MNHNS, CDR2 SASEGT. CDR3 length equals 15 residues. V dropped 5 bases and J dropped 3; count of bases not matched to a gene: 10. The CDR3 DNA sequence: TGTGCCAGCAGTCCGCAAGGGACAGAGATCTACGAGCAGTACTTC. Its translation is CASSPQGTEIYEQYF.

The chain uses TRBV28 and TRBJ1-5, with D possibly TRBD1 on 6 matching bases. V was shortened by 8 bases and J by 6 bases, with 23 bases between the two germline ends. CDR1 and CDR2 (germline): MDHEN, SYDVKM. This CDR3 spans 16 amino acids. The CDR3 is CASRFLGGRMGQPQHF. CDR3 in DNA: TGTGCCAGCCGCTTTCTCGGGGGGCGAATGGGTCAGCCCCAGCATTTT.

The CDR3 bases are TGTGCCAGCAGTTTCGACAGGGGAAATCAGCCCCAGCATTTT. As protein: CASSFDRGNQPQHF. The gene calls are TRBV5-6 and TRBJ1-5; TRBD1 aligns across 8 bases. V shed 5 bases and J 4 bases; nucleotides not matched to a gene: 5. CDR3 length: 14 amino acids. Germline CDR1 reads SGHDT; CDR2 reads YYEEEE.

This chain joins TRBV18 and TRBJ1-2, with D tentatively TRBD1 (6 bases). The germline V gene encodes CDR1 KGHSH and CDR2 LQKENI. CDR3 length: 13 residues. Trimming removed 8 bases from V and 1 base from J, with 11 bases in between. CDR3 sequence: CASNEGVNYGYTF. Written as DNA, the CDR3 is TGTGCCAGCAACGAGGGGGTTAACTATGGCTACACCTTC.

The chain joins TRBV5-1 to TRBJ2-7; weak D call: TRBD1 (6 bases). The germline V gene encodes CDR1 SGHRS and CDR2 YFSETQ. With 4 bases removed from V and 4 bases from J, the gap between germline ends came to 21 bases. The CDR3 sequence is 16 residues long. The CDR3 loop is CASSGGRSRDTYEQYF. Here the CDR3 DNA reads TGCGCCAGCAGCGGAGGACGGAGCCGGGACACATACGAGCAGTACTTC.

The rearrangement uses TRBV6-5 and TRBJ2-7; TRBD1 matches at 8 bases. Trimming removed 6 bases from V and 6 bases from J; junction bases left unmatched: 10. Germline CDR1 is MNHEY and CDR2 is SVGAGI. The CDR3 consists of 14 residues. The CDR3 protein is CASRGQALLGEQYF. The CDR3 nucleotides are TGTGCCAGCAGGGGACAGGCGCTATTGGGCGAGCAGTACTTC.

This clone was seen a handful of times. This chain connects TRBV5-4 to TRBJ2-6, with D possibly TRBD1 on 8 matching bases. CDR1 is SGHNT, CDR2 YYREEE, per germline (reference sequence). This CDR3 is built from 20 residues. V dropped 4 bases and J dropped 0 bases, with 23 bases sitting between them. The CDR3 DNA follows: TGTGCCAGCAGCCTAGACAGGGGAGGGCAGGCTAGCTCTGGGGCCAACGTCCTGACTTTC. Translation: CASSLDRGGQASSGANVLTF.

This clone showed up just once. This rearrangement joins TRBV29-1 to TRBJ1-2, with D maybe TRBD1 (5 bases). CDR3 length equals 13 residues. The germline CDR1 and CDR2 sequences are SQVTM and ANQGSEA. Trimming took off 7 bases at V and 3 bases at J, with 15 bases between the two ends. In DNA, the CDR3 is TGCAGCGCTTGGGGTGCGGGGCACTATGGCTACACCTTC. It encodes CSAWGAGHYGYTF.

J is TRBJ1-2 and V is TRBV5-6; D is ambiguous. The V gene lost 2 bases and the J gene lost 5 bases, with 4 bases spanning the gap. Germline lookup yields CDR1 SGHDT and CDR2 YYEEEE. This CDR3 region has 11 residues. The CDR3 bases are TGTGCCAGCAGCTTATTATATGGCTACACCTTC. Translated, it gives CASSLLYGYTF. Using reference TRBV5-6 and TRBJ1-2 for the parts outside the CDR3, the full variable domain is DAGVTQSPTHLIKTRGQQVTLRCSPKSGHDTVSWYQQALGQGPQFIFQYYEEEERQRGNFPDRFSGHQFPNYSSELNVNALLLGDSALYLCASSLLYGYTFGSGTRLTVV.

CDR3 DNA sequence: TGTGCCAGCACTCGGGGGGGGAACTACGAGCAGTACTTC. Protein: CASTRGGNYEQYF. The chain links TRBV2 to TRBJ2-7; 8 bases match TRBD2. The CDR3 spans 13 residues. V trimming: 7 bases; J trimming: 3 bases; junction bases outside the gene matches: 5. The germline V gene encodes CDR1 SNHLY and CDR2 FYNNEI.

The chain carries TRBV6-5 and TRBJ1-4; 9 bases map to TRBD1. Per the germline V gene, CDR1 is MNHEY and CDR2 is SVGAGI. The V segment lost 5 bases and the J segment 8 bases; nucleotides outside the gene matches: 9. The CDR3 is 15 residues long. The CDR3 spells CASSITGGYGEKLFF. The CDR3 DNA is TGTGCCAGCAGTATTACAGGGGGCTACGGAGAAAAACTGTTTTTT.

The V gene is TRBV5-1, the J gene TRBJ2-1; possibly TRBD2 for D (5 bases). CDR3 length: 14 residues. Germline loops: CDR1 SGHRS, CDR2 YFSETQ. V lost 7 bases to trimming and J lost 1 base, with 12 bases between them. The chain's CDR3 is CASAPTISYNEQFF. As DNA, the CDR3 is TGCGCCAGCGCCCCGACTATTTCCTACAATGAGCAGTTCTTC.

The rearrangement joins TRBV6-1 to TRBJ1-1; 8 positions agree with TRBD1. V lost 4 bases to trimming and J lost 6 bases; unmatched junction nucleotides: 4. The CDR3 extends over 13 amino acids. Germline V gene data show CDR1 as MNHNS and CDR2 as SASEGT. The CDR3 DNA reads TGTGCCAGCAGTGGATACAGGGGGTCTGAAGCTTTCTTT. Protein product: CASSGYRGSEAFF.